This TCR beta chain was recovered during a study of T cells in women clearing cervical HPV infection. Germline V CDR1 and CDR2: LNHDA, SQIVND (reference sequence). The CDR3 covers 16 residues. Concerning this clone: The read finishes 3 residues shy of the CDR3 end, and the germline J gene is used to complete it. At the DNA level, this CDR3 is encoded by other sequences in the same sample as well.

Method: immunoSEQ multiplex PCR; TCRdb's copy keeps in-frame clones and lacks some. This repertoire includes about 36,000 clones. Material: blood buffy coat. The rearrangement links TRBV19 to TRBJ1-2, with 8 bases lining up with TRBD1. The origin of this receptor is a woman between 18 and 70 years old with a cervical HPV16 infection that either progressed to CIN3+ or cleared (not recorded which). The DNA read from the CDR3 is TGTGCCAGTAGTAGGGGACAGGTAAACCAAGCCTACGAC. Its protein product is CASSRGQVNQAYD. The full-length CDR3 reads as CASSRGQVNQAYDYTF.